Listed below are T cell receptor beta chains from one sample, sequenced in a study of shared clonotypes between healthy human individuals. TCRdb's copy holds only in-frame clones and misses some; the assay was immunoSEQ multiplex PCR. The sample carries roughly 96,000 clones, less than 50% recorded once. Sequenced material: PBMCs. The origin of the receptors is a woman aged 40 to 50 in good health. Some clones in this sample may be carry-over from other donors' samples. Each CDR3 is given with its conserved first and last residue. The D gene is left open where the match is weak. Clone size is given for some rows only: seen once, a few or many times, or a class if the clone is expanded.

cdr3_aa: CASSLGHSTQPQHF; cdr3_nt: TGTGCCAGCAGTTTGGGGCACTCAACTCAGCCCCAGCATTTT; j_call: TRBJ1-5; v_call: TRBV28; clone_size: NA; d_call: NA; cdr3_length: 14
cdr3_aa: CASSLSLDYNEQFF; cdr3_nt: TGTGCTAGCAGCTTATCACTAGACTACAATGAGCAGTTCTTC; j_call: TRBJ2-1; v_call: TRBV7-7; clone_size: NA; d_call: NA; cdr3_length: 14
cdr3_aa: CSATVTGELFF; cdr3_nt: TGCAGCGCCACCGTAACCGGGGAGCTGTTTTTT; j_call: TRBJ2-2; v_call: TRBV29-1; clone_size: NA; d_call: NA; cdr3_length: 11
cdr3_aa: CASSAPSQGMANEQFF; cdr3_nt: TGTGCCAGCAGTGCCCCTTCCCAGGGGATGGCCAATGAGCAGTTCTTC; j_call: TRBJ2-1; v_call: TRBV28; clone_size: NA; d_call: NA; cdr3_length: 16
cdr3_aa: CAWSVRSGNGYTF; cdr3_nt: TGTGCCTGGAGTGTACGGTCAGGGAATGGCTACACCTTC; j_call: TRBJ1-2; v_call: TRBV30; clone_size: NA; d_call: NA; cdr3_length: 13
cdr3_aa: CASSPPLAGGTGELFF; cdr3_nt: TGTGCCAGCTCACCACCCCTAGCGGGAGGGACCGGGGAGCTGTTTTTT; j_call: TRBJ2-2; v_call: TRBV18; clone_size: NA; d_call: TRBD2; cdr3_length: 16
cdr3_aa: CASRMGGRGNEKLFF; cdr3_nt: TGTGCCAGCAGGATGGGTGGCAGGGGTAATGAAAAACTGTTTTTT; j_call: TRBJ1-4; v_call: TRBV2; clone_size: few; d_call: NA; cdr3_length: 15
cdr3_aa: CASSRTGLPVNEQYF; cdr3_nt: TGTGCCAGCAGCCGAACAGGGCTTCCAGTGAACGAGCAGTACTTC; j_call: TRBJ2-7; v_call: TRBV7-2; clone_size: NA; d_call: NA; cdr3_length: 15
cdr3_aa: CASSYNRGHGYTF; cdr3_nt: TGTGCCAGCAGCTACAACAGGGGCCATGGCTACACCTTC; j_call: TRBJ1-2; v_call: TRBV7-2; clone_size: many; d_call: TRBD1; cdr3_length: 13
cdr3_aa: CASSSTDRNEQYF; cdr3_nt: TGTGCCAGCAGCTCGACGGACAGGAACGAGCAGTACTTC; j_call: TRBJ2-7; v_call: TRBV5-4; clone_size: NA; d_call: TRBD1; cdr3_length: 13
cdr3_aa: CAWSTGGSSQPQHF; cdr3_nt: TGTGCCTGGTCGACAGGGGGGAGCAGTCAGCCCCAGCATTTT; j_call: TRBJ1-5; v_call: TRBV30; clone_size: NA; d_call: TRBD1; cdr3_length: 14
cdr3_aa: CAWDKGRTLLF; cdr3_nt: TGTGCCTGGGACAAGGGGCGTACACTGCTTTTT; j_call: TRBJ1-4; v_call: TRBV30; clone_size: many; d_call: NA; cdr3_length: 11
cdr3_aa: CASRQGPTYEQYF; cdr3_nt: TGTGCCAGCAGACAGGGCCCTACCTACGAGCAGTACTTC; j_call: TRBJ2-7; v_call: TRBV2; clone_size: NA; d_call: NA; cdr3_length: 13
cdr3_aa: CSVSYRGRWNTEAFF; cdr3_nt: TGCAGCGTTTCGTACAGGGGGCGGTGGAACACTGAAGCTTTCTTT; j_call: TRBJ1-1; v_call: TRBV29-1; clone_size: once; d_call: TRBD1; cdr3_length: 15
cdr3_aa: CASRRAPRDEQYF; cdr3_nt: TGTGCCAGCAGGCGGGCCCCGAGGGACGAGCAGTACTTC; j_call: TRBJ2-7; v_call: TRBV2; clone_size: NA; d_call: NA; cdr3_length: 13
cdr3_aa: CSAPHTNTEAFF; cdr3_nt: TGCAGCGCTCCTCACACGAACACTGAAGCTTTCTTT; j_call: TRBJ1-1; v_call: TRBV29-1; clone_size: NA; d_call: NA; cdr3_length: 12
cdr3_aa: CTPRGGQETQYF; cdr3_nt: TGCACCCCGAGGGGGGGCCAAGAGACCCAGTACTTC; j_call: TRBJ2-5; v_call: TRBV29-1; clone_size: many; d_call: NA; cdr3_length: 12
cdr3_aa: CGWTTGTDTQYF; cdr3_nt: TGTGGCTGGACGACCGGGACAGATACGCAGTATTTT; j_call: TRBJ2-3; v_call: TRBV30; clone_size: NA; d_call: NA; cdr3_length: 12
cdr3_aa: CASSGTGGKDSPLHF; cdr3_nt: TGTGCCAGCAGCGGAACAGGGGGCAAGGATTCACCCCTCCACTTT; j_call: TRBJ1-6; v_call: TRBV9; clone_size: many; d_call: TRBD1; cdr3_length: 15
cdr3_aa: CASSSGVHEQYF; cdr3_nt: TGTGCCAGCAGCTCAGGGGTCCACGAGCAGTACTTC; j_call: TRBJ2-7; v_call: TRBV28; clone_size: NA; d_call: NA; cdr3_length: 12
cdr3_aa: CASSTGTGHFYGYTF; cdr3_nt: TGTGCCAGTAGTACAGGGACCGGGCACTTTTATGGCTACACCTTC; j_call: TRBJ1-2; v_call: TRBV19; clone_size: NA; d_call: NA; cdr3_length: 15
cdr3_aa: CAWSRGPLWDIQYF; cdr3_nt: TGTGCCTGGAGTAGGGGACCACTATGGGACATTCAGTACTTC; j_call: TRBJ2-4; v_call: TRBV30; clone_size: many; d_call: NA; cdr3_length: 14
cdr3_aa: CASSFHPGSEQFF; cdr3_nt: TGTGCCAGCAGCTTTCATCCAGGGAGTGAGCAGTTCTTC; j_call: TRBJ2-1; v_call: TRBV7-9; clone_size: few; d_call: NA; cdr3_length: 13
cdr3_aa: CASSFEGGNQPQHF; cdr3_nt: TGTGCCAGCAGCTTTGAGGGAGGCAATCAGCCCCAGCATTTT; j_call: TRBJ1-5; v_call: TRBV5-6; clone_size: few; d_call: NA; cdr3_length: 14
cdr3_aa: CASSLVGGAEAFF; cdr3_nt: TGTGCCAGCAGCTTAGTTGGGGGTGCTGAAGCTTTCTTT; j_call: TRBJ1-1; v_call: TRBV7-9; clone_size: few; d_call: NA; cdr3_length: 13
cdr3_aa: CASSFGSGTSTDTQYF; cdr3_nt: TGTGCCAGCAGCTTCGGTAGCGGCACTAGCACAGATACGCAGTATTTT; j_call: TRBJ2-3; v_call: TRBV7-9; clone_size: NA; d_call: NA; cdr3_length: 16
cdr3_aa: CASSFQATETQYF; cdr3_nt: TGTGCCAGCAGCTTCCAAGCGACAGAGACCCAGTACTTC; j_call: TRBJ2-5; v_call: TRBV7-3; clone_size: few; d_call: NA; cdr3_length: 13
cdr3_aa: CASSRMTGRKNEQFF; cdr3_nt: TGCGCCAGCAGCCGGATGACAGGGCGTAAAAATGAGCAGTTCTTC; j_call: TRBJ2-1; v_call: TRBV4-1; clone_size: many; d_call: TRBD1; cdr3_length: 15
cdr3_aa: CSVEEGSAAEQYF; cdr3_nt: TGCAGCGTTGAAGAGGGGTCAGCCGCCGAGCAGTACTTC; j_call: TRBJ2-7; v_call: TRBV29-1; clone_size: NA; d_call: NA; cdr3_length: 13
cdr3_aa: CASSAPSGLGELFF; cdr3_nt: TGCGCCAGCAGTGCCCCTAGCGGGCTCGGGGAGCTGTTTTTT; j_call: TRBJ2-2; v_call: TRBV4-1; clone_size: NA; d_call: TRBD2; cdr3_length: 14
cdr3_aa: CAWSPGLPFGEQYF; cdr3_nt: TGTGCCTGGAGCCCGGGACTACCGTTCGGGGAGCAGTACTTC; j_call: TRBJ2-7; v_call: TRBV30; clone_size: NA; d_call: TRBD2; cdr3_length: 14
cdr3_aa: CASSWSGLRNTIYF; cdr3_nt: TGTGCCAGCAGTTGGTCAGGTCTAAGAAACACCATATATTTT; j_call: TRBJ1-3; v_call: TRBV28; clone_size: NA; d_call: NA; cdr3_length: 14
cdr3_aa: CASSHINRNTEAFF; cdr3_nt: TGTGCCAGCAGTCATATCAATCGGAACACTGAAGCTTTCTTT; j_call: TRBJ1-1; v_call: TRBV27; clone_size: many; d_call: NA; cdr3_length: 14
cdr3_aa: CASSLDYSYGYTF; cdr3_nt: TGTGCCAGCAGCTTGGATTACTCCTATGGCTACACCTTC; j_call: TRBJ1-2; v_call: TRBV5-4; clone_size: many; d_call: NA; cdr3_length: 13
cdr3_aa: CASSWADSGANVLTF; cdr3_nt: TGTGCCAGCAGCTGGGCCGACTCTGGGGCCAACGTCCTGACTTTC; j_call: TRBJ2-6; v_call: TRBV13; clone_size: few; d_call: NA; cdr3_length: 15
cdr3_aa: CASSQPGTGTYGANVLTF; cdr3_nt: TGTGCCAGCAGCCAACCCGGGACAGGGACATACGGGGCCAACGTCCTGACTTTC; j_call: TRBJ2-6; v_call: TRBV4-2; clone_size: NA; d_call: TRBD1; cdr3_length: 18